This T cell receptor beta chain appears in the sequencing data of a study of T cell responses to AZD1222 COVID-19 vaccine. Only in-frame clones appear in the TCRdb table, and some are missing; sequencing was by immunoSEQ multiplex PCR. The sample contains about 130,000 clones, around nine tenths of which appear only once. Trimming at V came to 6 bases and at J to 8 bases, leaving 12 bases not matched to a gene. This CDR3 region has 14 residues. Germline-derived CDR1 and CDR2 are MNHEY and SVGAGI. This receptor was taken from an adult in good health. The sequencing here drew on peripheral blood, taken on day 0 of AZD1222 vaccination. The chain links TRBV6-5 to TRBJ1-2; 7 bases align to TRBD1. CDR3: CASRFVDRDGGYTF. In DNA, the CDR3 is TGTGCCAGCAGGTTCGTCGACAGGGACGGAGGCTACACCTTC.